The rows below give T cell receptor beta chains drawn from one sample of a study of regulatory T cells in long-lasting Graves disease. TCRdb re-called the multiplex PCR reads through MiXCR, storing one row per CDR3 protein. The sample consists of roughly 430,000 distinct CDR3 sequences, less than 20% of them appearing once. These data were likewise used in another study, on T cells in Graves' hyperthyroidism and ophthalmopathy.

The sample in question was peripheral blood mononuclear cells (PBMCs), obtained at new diagnosis, from a patient treated with antithyroid drugs. These receptors were taken from a woman in her twenties or thirties with Graves disease. Each CDR3 is given with its conserved first and last residue. Each record gives: V gene, D gene, clone size, J gene, CDR3 protein, CDR3 DNA. The D gene is left open where the match is weak. Rows may omit the clone size; those that give it use once, few, many or a size class.

TRBV20-1	-	few	TRBJ2-6	CSARYSGANVLTF	TGCAGTGCTAGATACTCTGGGGCCAACGTCCTGACTTTC
TRBV14	-	-	TRBJ1-1	CASSLRWGSSSNTEAFF	TGTGCCAGCAGCCTAAGATGGGGGTCCTCTTCGAACACTGAAGCTTTCTTT
TRBV7-9	TRBD1	many	TRBJ2-7	CASNDRGGNEQYF	TGTGCCAGCAACGACAGGGGGGGCAACGAGCAGTACTTC
TRBV3-1	-	many	TRBJ1-1	CASSQEGAAFF	TGTGCCAGCAGCCAAGAAGGAGCCGCTTTCTTT
TRBV28	TRBD2	-	TRBJ2-1	CASSLVTGTSGGSDEQFF	TGTGCCAGCAGCCTCGTTACCGGGACTAGCGGGGGTTCCGATGAGCAGTTCTTC
TRBV20-1	TRBD2	many	TRBJ2-7	CSARSFLAGWADEQYF	TGCAGTGCTCGCTCCTTCTTAGCGGGCTGGGCCGACGAGCAGTACTTC
TRBV27	-	many	TRBJ2-7	CASIRSSGPTYEQYF	TGTGCCAGCATCCGATCCTCCGGGCCAACCTACGAGCAGTACTTC
TRBV5-1	-	many	TRBJ2-7	CASSLAPTDESYF	TGCGCCAGCAGCTTGGCCCCGACAGACGAATCGTACTTC
TRBV7-9	TRBD2	-	TRBJ2-3	CASSASTSGPQLDTQYF	TGTGCCAGCAGCGCCTCGACTAGCGGGCCCCAGCTTGATACGCAGTATTTT
TRBV19	TRBD1	-	TRBJ2-2	CASSTPGQGDTGELFF	TGTGCCAGTAGTACTCCGGGACAGGGGGACACCGGGGAGCTGTTTTTT
TRBV4-3	-	-	TRBJ2-3	CASSLYSPGTQYF	TGCGCCAGCAGCCTATATTCCCCGGGTACGCAGTATTTT
TRBV19	-	once	TRBJ1-6	CASSSVGDSPLHF	TGTGCCAGTAGTTCAGTGGGGGATTCACCCCTCCACTTT
TRBV25-1	-	-	TRBJ1-1	CASSPLGRRGMNTEAFF	TGTGCCAGCAGCCCCTTGGGTCGGCGGGGAATGAACACTGAAGCTTTCTTT
TRBV11-2	TRBD1	many	TRBJ2-1	CASSTPGTGINEQFF	TGTGCCAGCAGCACACCCGGGACAGGGATCAATGAGCAGTTCTTC
TRBV7-2	-	few	TRBJ2-7	CASSLEGLGSEQYF	TGTGCCAGCAGCTTAGAAGGGCTAGGTTCCGAGCAGTACTTC
TRBV28	-	-	TRBJ2-7	CASSSLIPYEQYF	TGTGCCAGCAGTTCCCTTATCCCCTACGAGCAGTACTTC
TRBV5-1	TRBD2	many	TRBJ2-1	CASSLAPSGYNEQFF	TGCGCCAGCAGCTTGGCGCCTAGCGGCTACAATGAGCAGTTCTTC
TRBV24-1	TRBD2	many	TRBJ2-3	CATSDPREAGGVTDTQYF	TGTGCCACCAGTGATCCAAGGGAAGCGGGAGGAGTAACAGATACGCAGTATTTT
TRBV5-6	-	once	TRBJ1-3	CASSLAGTKKNTIYF	TGTGCCAGCAGCTTGGCCGGGACAAAGAAGAACACCATATATTTT
TRBV3-1	-	many	TRBJ2-7	CASSLGALEGYEQYF	TGTGCCAGCAGCCTCGGGGCCCTCGAAGGCTACGAGCAGTACTTC
TRBV27	-	-	TRBJ2-1	CASSLDPPPSSYNEQFF	TGTGCCAGCAGTTTAGATCCTCCGCCGAGCTCCTACAATGAGCAGTTCTTC
TRBV15	-	many	TRBJ2-7	CATSRPPGEQYF	TGTGCCACCAGCAGACCGCCCGGAGAGCAGTACTTC
TRBV6-1	-	many	TRBJ2-7	CASSHSSATYEQYF	TGTGCCAGCAGTCACTCTAGCGCAACCTACGAGCAGTACTTC
TRBV27	-	-	TRBJ2-7	CASSLGPGVPPGEQYF	TGTGCCAGCAGTTTAGGGCCCGGAGTACCTCCGGGGGAGCAGTACTTC
TRBV12-5	TRBD1	-	TRBJ2-5	CASGLGSGTVKETQYF	TGTGCTAGTGGTTTGGGGTCAGGGACAGTTAAAGAGACCCAGTACTTC
TRBV25-1	TRBD1	-	TRBJ1-1	CASSRNQGGPEAFF	TGTGCCAGCAGCAGGAATCAGGGGGGTCCTGAAGCTTTCTTT
TRBV27	-	many	TRBJ2-7	CASRIPGYQQYF	TGTGCCAGCAGAATCCCCGGTTACCAGCAGTACTTC
TRBV30	-	many	TRBJ1-1	CAWSVRWNTEAFF	TGTGCCTGGAGTGTACGTTGGAACACTGAAGCTTTCTTT
TRBV2	TRBD1	many	TRBJ1-4	CASSEGTGDEKLFF	TGTGCCAGCAGTGAAGGAACAGGGGATGAAAAACTGTTTTTT
TRBV2	TRBD1	many	TRBJ1-2	CASSRGQINYGYTF	TGTGCCAGCAGTCGGGGACAGATTAACTATGGCTACACCTTC
TRBV30	-	many	TRBJ2-7	CAWSSRRGTYEQYF	TGTGCCTGGAGTTCCCGTAGGGGCACCTACGAGCAGTACTTC
TRBV9	TRBD1	many	TRBJ2-3	CASSSPRGSTDTQYF	TGTGCCAGCAGCTCGCCCAGGGGGAGCACAGATACGCAGTATTTT
TRBV20-1	TRBD1	few	TRBJ1-2	CSGGQVYYGYTF	TGCAGTGGGGGACAGGTCTACTATGGCTACACCTTC
TRBV7-9	TRBD1	many	TRBJ2-4	CASSLPGQLAKNIQYF	TGTGCCAGCAGCTTACCGGGACAGCTAGCCAAAAACATTCAGTACTTC
TRBV28	-	many	TRBJ1-4	CASSLGQEPEKLFF	TGTGCCAGCAGTTTAGGTCAGGAACCTGAAAAACTGTTTTTT